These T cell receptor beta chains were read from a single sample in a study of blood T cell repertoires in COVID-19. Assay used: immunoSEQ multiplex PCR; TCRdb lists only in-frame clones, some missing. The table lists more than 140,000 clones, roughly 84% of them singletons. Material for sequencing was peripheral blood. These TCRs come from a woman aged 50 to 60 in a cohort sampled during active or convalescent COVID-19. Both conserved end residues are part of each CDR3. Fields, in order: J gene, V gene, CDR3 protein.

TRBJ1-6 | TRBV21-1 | CASSKVGQGSYNSPLHF
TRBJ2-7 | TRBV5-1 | CASSSAQGYEQYF
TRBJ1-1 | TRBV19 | CASLTGTGVVTEAFF
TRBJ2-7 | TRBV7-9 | CASSSSPGTGWYEQYF
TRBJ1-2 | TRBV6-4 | CASSDTWDRGGRYGYTF
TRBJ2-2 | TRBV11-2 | CASSAGLVGGELFF
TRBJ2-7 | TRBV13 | CASRDLAGGDDEQYF
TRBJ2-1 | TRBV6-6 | CASSYSTLWNEQFF
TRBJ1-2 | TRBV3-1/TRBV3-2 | CASSQVEEATIYGYTF
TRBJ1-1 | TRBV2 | CASSAPDRGKAFF
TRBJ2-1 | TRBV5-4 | CASSFDRNEQFF
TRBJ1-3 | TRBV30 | CAWKPGAGNAIYF